This TCR beta chain was sequenced for a study of metastatic and nonmetastatic thyroid tumors. This clone came up many times. V was shortened by 3 bases and J by 0 bases, with 11 bases between the two germline ends. The length of the CDR3 is 15 residues. Germline-derived CDR1 and CDR2 are LNHDA and SQIVND (reference sequence). MiXCR reprocessed the PCR reads for TCRdb. The sample holds just over 20,000 clones, roughly 12% seen once. Patients had received no treatment of any kind before thyroid surgery. The chain recombines TRBV19 with TRBJ1-2; unclear D gene. The material sequenced was blood. The clonotype originates from a female donor with papillary thyroid cancer or a benign thyroid nodule (not recorded which). Some clones in this sample may be carry-over from other donors' samples. The CDR3 sequence is CASSMQVASNYGYTF. As DNA, the CDR3 is TGTGCCAGTAGTATGCAGGTAGCCTCTAACTATGGCTACACCTTC.